This T cell receptor beta chain was sequenced in a study of prognosis after radiotherapy for stage I lung cancer. Study-level background: Newly diagnosed primary stage I lung tumors occurred in fourteen patients, and oligometastatic NSCLC after surgical resection of the primary tumor occurred in four to six.

This clonotype was observed at least ten times. Its antigen is undetermined. CDR3 length equals 14 residues. From germline, CDR1 is DFQATT and CDR2 SNEGSKA (reference sequence). With 5 bases clipped from V and 3 bases from J, the junction kept 3 bases outside the gene matches. Genomic DNA yielded TCR beta CDR3, amplified by two-round multiplex PCR. Primers targeting each individual TRBV and TRBJ gene were applied in first-round PCR. TCRdb ran MiXCR on the multiplex PCR reads and lists one entry per CDR3 protein. The sample includes about 20,000 distinct CDR3 sequences, about 37% of them seen just once. Whole-study findings and limits: Stereotactic body radiation therapy was followed by fewer unique TCR clones, median about 9,200 versus 6,500.

The chain employs TRBV20-1 and TRBJ2-7; 14 nucleotides agree with TRBD2. The input for sequencing was PBMCs, taken before or after stereotactic body radiation therapy (not recorded which). The clonotype originates from a donor aged 50 or older with non-small cell lung cancer. DNA for the CDR3: TGCAGTGCTTCGACTAGCGGGAGGGTCTACGAGCAGTACTTC. This codes for CSASTSGRVYEQYF.